This TCR beta chain stems from a study of cytomegalovirus exposure and HLA in healthy donors (dated by TCRdb to 2015 to 2018). Study-level background: According to an earlier analysis of several hundred of the donors, 150 million to 200 million T cells yielded 117 million unique TCR beta sequences and 250 to 350 Gb of sequence data. In a later analysis, previously published TCR beta repertoires from about 640 donors were re-analyzed and high-resolution HLA genotyping was added so that TCR occurrence patterns could be studied. Genome-wide SNP genotypes for about three fifths of the roughly 670 donors were used in a later genetic analysis, which treated that subset as a discovery cohort. Because of strong linkage in the cohort, roughly five DR-DQ haplotypes were treated as single units for association and clustering. Among the roughly 380 genotyped donors, more than 70% belonged to the genetic ancestry cluster associated with self-reported Caucasian donors. Across about 380 genotyped donors of the cohort, an average of roughly 250,000 unique TCR beta nucleotide sequences per donor were sequenced, and roughly a sixth of those sequences were non-productive. An earlier analysis of more than 450 of the donors used high-throughput TCR beta sequencing to judge whether each TCR beta V gene segment behaved as functional or pseudogenic. The study aimed to test whether signatures of past pathogen exposure could be identified by cataloging public T cell receptors. Donor age, sex, ethnicity and CMV serostatus were collected together with the repertoire data. In the later analysis, no new phenotypic data were used to find candidate immune exposures; instead, reliance was placed on TCR beta sequences and their occurrence across donors. Typing coverage differed by locus: A, B, C, DRB1 and DQB1 were typed in roughly 629-640 donors, DQA1 in 522, DPA1 in 606, and DPB1 in just under 480. The study used immunosequencing to profile the T cell repertoires of 670 or so subjects and linked those repertoires to cytomegalovirus serostatus. The study combined high-throughput TCR immunosequencing, statistical association of individual TCRs with disease status, and machine learning to predict cytomegalovirus infection status. A separate validation cohort of roughly 130 different subjects was used in addition to the roughly 640-subject first cohort. All discovery cohort repertoires had been generated using a single sequencing platform. An early release covering approximately 600 HLA-typed donors comprised about 310 gigabases of sequencing data and tens of millions of unique TCR sequences. Class I and class II HLA loci were covered by the typing at four-digit resolution.

With regard to this clone: Its antigen remains undetermined. Base qualities were left out, and no much larger clone turns up one base away.

The cohort comprised fewer than 750 healthy bone marrow donors. Cohort members were all nominally healthy when sampled, although unrecorded immune exposures were likely present. The donor tested CMV seronegative and was one of the 352 seronegative cohort members. Each donor provided a peripheral blood sample, and peripheral blood mononuclear cells were used for TCR beta sequencing. Genomic DNA was extracted from the blood cell samples with the Qiagen DNeasy Blood Extraction Kit. Overall results and qualifications from the work: According to a later analysis, parvovirus B19, influenza, CMV and Epstein-Barr virus appeared linked to several top co-occurrence clusters. According to a later analysis, most CMV-associated TCR beta chains appeared to be HLA-restricted, and the HLA associations seemed to be driven largely by CMV exposure. Most TCR sequences were observed very rarely across donors, whereas some public TCRs were present in many individuals. Because counts were too low, roughly 17 rarely observed V segments, including chromosome 9 orphons, were left out of the earlier analysis of 500 to 750 of the donors. In an earlier analysis of 500 to 650 of the donors, most TCR beta V segments appeared in productive rearrangements about 87% or about 30% of the time, broadly matching IMGT annotations. When HLA alleles, especially DR and DQ, strongly co-occurred, TCR associations were difficult to assign to individual alleles. In a later genetic analysis, a missense DCLRE1C variant was associated with V-gene and J-gene trimming of TCR beta chains, and the association was replicated in an independent cohort. A further reported finding was that TCR beta sequences accurately predicted the HLA-A and HLA-B alleles for most subjects in the first cohort. In the study, approximately 160 TCR beta chains were listed as associated with cytomegalovirus. It was suggested by the authors that the approach could potentially be generalized to other disease states and immunological phenotypes. In vitro tests confirmed that a few of the cytomegalovirus-associated TCR beta chains recognize cytomegalovirus antigens. Because some donors lacked HLA typing at each locus, the association tests relied only on the typed subset. In a later analysis, 16,951 TCR beta sequences were associated with specific HLA alleles at a false discovery rate of 0.05. Linkage disequilibrium might explain the correlated functional status among segregating V segments, but an unknown experimental factor could not be ruled out. The 87-base-pair reads could not distinguish some IMGT-functional V segments, including TRBV6-2 and TRBV6-3, so those segments were excluded. A cluster of highly shared sequence variants was judged likely to represent a technical artifact of the sequencing pipeline. For the cohort, immune exposure information was limited to CMV serostatus. Only TCR beta chains were sequenced in this cohort, and the absence of alpha or paired-chain data limited detectable features. In both the original and validation cohorts, the classifier was reported to diagnose cytomegalovirus status with high specificity and sensitivity. In a later genetic analysis, fewer N-insertions in productive TCRs were reported among donors in an Asian-associated ancestry cluster than the approximately 630-donor mean. The presence/absence analyses assumed that sequencing depth was roughly uniform across donors, and that assumption may not be true. In a later analysis, the rate of TCR association differed among HLA loci, with DRB1 alleles having the most associated TCRs and HLA-C alleles having the fewest. A later analysis found that HLA-associated TCR beta chains were more clonally expanded and had lower generation probabilities than equally common non-associated chains.

Library creation used the immunoSEQ multiplex PCR assay. The multiplex PCR relied on a mix of 60 forward primers for TCR Vbeta segments and 13 reverse primers for TCR Jbeta segments. A multiplex PCR assay on genomic DNA amplified the CDR3 region of rearranged TCR beta genes. The amplified TCR beta libraries were sequenced on the Illumina HiSeq System as 87-base-pair reads. Per the source publication's procedure: A later analysis counted about 76 million unique TCR beta chains across the 640 or so repertoires, and some 11 million of these chains were shared by at least two donors. Raw reads were error-corrected and collapsed into unique sequences by a nearest-neighbor algorithm in which closely related sequences were merged to remove PCR and sequencing errors. CDR3 sequences were aligned to IMGT reference sequences to assign V, D and J gene segments. Each retained sequence needed at least a six-nucleotide match to both a V gene segment and a J gene segment. Rearrangements were classified as productive when the CDR3 lacked stop codons and remained in frame with V and J, and all other rearrangements were classified as non-productive. CDR3 was defined by IMGT convention, running from the second conserved V-encoded cysteine to the conserved J-encoded phenylalanine. Sequences without an unambiguous match to a single V gene segment were excluded from the earlier analysis of several hundred of the donors. In an earlier analysis of approximately 590 of the donors, V segments were called functional above 56.7% productive rearrangements and were called segregating when the between-donor standard deviation exceeded 5%. A statistical classification framework was developed to diagnose cytomegalovirus status using the catalog of TCR beta chain sequences. In a later analysis, V and J genes were assigned by comparing TCR nucleotide sequences against IMGT/GENE-DB human TR gene sequences. In a later analysis, CDR3 sequences and most-parsimonious VDJ recombination scenarios were assigned using the TCRdist pipeline. In a later analysis, every TCR beta chain was defined by the combination of its CDR3 amino acid sequence and its V-gene family, and reads without a unique V-gene family were dropped. To address suspected cross-contamination and a sequencing artifact, a later analysis removed a few hundred highly shared, low-generation-probability nucleotide sequences. For each public chain, a later analysis derived a clonal expansion index from normalized ranks of inferred template counts within each repertoire. A later analysis computed generation probabilities with a VDJ recombination model fitted to out-of-frame rearrangements, and checked the results against IGoR. Hypergeometric tests were used in a later analysis to score TCR-TCR, TCR-HLA and TCR-CMV co-occurrence, with a repertoire-size bias correction applied to the TCR pairs. In a later analysis, false discovery rates were estimated by permuting HLA or CMV assignments 20 times. In a later analysis, co-occurring TCRs were grouped with DBSCAN, and TCRdist sequence similarity was added when clustering was performed within HLA-allele-positive subsets. Repertoires with fewer than 30,000 or more than 120,000 public chains, plus five repertoires with anomalous nucleotide sharing, were excluded from co-occurrence clustering. TCRdb provides this immuneACCESS table in a form limited to in-frame rearrangements. Some clones are lacking; in checked studies, under half of them reflect an unresolved V gene, and why the rest are absent is not known. V and J calls and clone size are those listed in that table; D and trimming were worked out from the DNA. In this sample the table shows around 170,000 clones, around 80% of which occur a single time. The leading ten clones occupy approximately 0.51% of the sample.

V is trimmed back by 4 bases and J by 3 bases, and the junction contains 3 bases that no gene match accounts for. CDR1 and CDR2, looked up from the germline V gene, are MNHEY and SVGAGI. Including the terminal cysteine and phenylalanine, the CDR3 comprises 13 residues. Only the CDR3 portion is preserved as DNA: 39 bases, with reading frame beginning at the first base. This receptor was taken from a woman aged 50 to 65 in good health and CMV-seronegative. The sequence is built from TRBV6-5 and TRBJ2-7, with 7 bases aligning to TRBD2. The sequencing input was PBMCs. The CDR3 reads CASSSGLNYEQYF. The bases are TGTGCCAGCAGTTCGGGACTAAACTACGAGCAGTACTTC.